This passage covers 3 T cell receptor beta chains from one sample sequenced in a study of neurological immune-mediated disorders. TCRdb redid the calling of the 5' RACE reads with MiXCR, one entry per CDR3 protein. The sample has 55,000 to 85,000 distinct CDR3 sequences; roughly 3% are singletons. Specimen: PBMCs. These receptors came from a woman aged 50 to 65 with multiple sclerosis.

This clonotype is medium-sized. The J gene is TRBJ2-5, the V gene TRBV5-6; D unresolved. Germline loops: CDR1 SGHDT, CDR2 YYEEEE. The V and J ends lost 0 bases and 4 bases respectively, with 13 bases between them. The CDR3 runs to 15 residues. In DNA form, the CDR3 reads TGTGCCAGCAGCTTGGATCCCGCCCCGATAGAGACCCAGTACTTC. It specifies CASSLDPAPIETQYF.

This clonotype was seen many times. This chain connects TRBV19 to TRBJ1-2; D gene uncertain. V was trimmed by 2 bases and J by 11 bases, leaving 15 bases between them. The germline V gene has CDR1 LNHDA and CDR2 SQIVND (reference sequence). The length of the CDR3 is 13 residues. The CDR3 reads CASSIKDGAAYTF. CDR3 nucleotides: TGTGCCAGTAGTATAAAGGACGGAGCCGCGTACACCTTC.

This clonotype was seen a handful of times. It may be a read error: a sequence one base away is much more abundant. V gene TRBV27 combines with J gene TRBJ1-6; 7 bases fit TRBD1. Germline V CDR1 and CDR2: MNHEY, SMNVEV (reference sequence). The CDR3 totals 14 residues. In DNA form, the CDR3 reads TGTGCCAGCAGTCCTAGGGACAGTAATTCACCCCTCAACTTT. It is translated as CASSPRDSNSPLNF.